A single sample is the source of the 4 T cell receptor beta chains below, sequenced in a study of PD-1 blockade in classical Hodgkin lymphoma. The sample's time point: cycle 4 day 1 (C4D1), after five to seven weeks of nivolumab. Brentuximab vedotin exposure varied among the patients, all of whom had relapsed after autologous stem cell transplantation. Negative selection with magnets was how CD8+ T cells were isolated from the thawed PBMCs. The table came from immunoSEQ multiplex PCR; TCRdb's copy has only in-frame clones and leaves some out. Among 2,500 to 3,000 clones listed, approximately 70% were seen once. The sequences come from CD8+ T cells from blood, collected before the fourth cycle of nivolumab. These receptors all stem from a human donor with classical Hodgkin lymphoma.

In this sample, this clone turned up a few times. This sequence joins TRBV19 and TRBJ2-7, with 8 bases lining up with TRBD2. V shed 1 base and J 3 bases; nucleotides not matched to a gene: 2. The CDR3 is made up of 14 amino acids. The germline CDR1 and CDR2 sequences are LNHDA and SQIVND (reference sequence). The CDR3 loop is CASSIVAGGYEQYF. Written as DNA, the CDR3 is TGTGCCAGTAGTATAGTCGCGGGGGGCTACGAGCAGTACTTC.

This rearrangement joins TRBV9 to TRBJ2-1; D may be TRBD2 (6 bases). Trimming cost V 3 bases and J 4 bases, with 14 bases left between them. In germline, CDR1 is SGDLS, CDR2 YYNGEE. This CDR3 comprises 15 residues. This CDR3 reads CASSEVRGVYNEQFF. CDR3 coding DNA: TGTGCCAGCAGCGAGGTTCGCGGGGTTTACAATGAGCAGTTCTTC.

The chain has TRBV9 and TRBJ2-3, with 9 bases matching TRBD2. This CDR3 spans 16 amino acids. Germline V lookup: CDR1 SGDLS, CDR2 YYNGEE. The ends lost 2 bases at V and 0 bases at J; junction bases unmatched: 4. The CDR3 loop reads CASSVVAGASTDTQYF. The CDR3 DNA sequence: TGTGCCAGCAGCGTCGTAGCGGGGGCTAGCACAGATACGCAGTATTTT.

This clone is termed medium-sized. The sample has other DNA sequences that encode this CDR3 too. V usage is TRBV4-1 and J usage is TRBJ1-1; tentatively, D is TRBD1 (5 bases). Germline V gene sequence: CDR1 MGHRA, CDR2 YSYEKL. The CDR3 runs to 16 residues. V was clipped by 0 bases and J by 0 bases, with 11 bases between them. The CDR3 nucleotides are TGCGCCAGCAGCCAAGATCACGGACAAATGAACACTGAAGCTTTCTTT. It translates to CASSQDHGQMNTEAFF.